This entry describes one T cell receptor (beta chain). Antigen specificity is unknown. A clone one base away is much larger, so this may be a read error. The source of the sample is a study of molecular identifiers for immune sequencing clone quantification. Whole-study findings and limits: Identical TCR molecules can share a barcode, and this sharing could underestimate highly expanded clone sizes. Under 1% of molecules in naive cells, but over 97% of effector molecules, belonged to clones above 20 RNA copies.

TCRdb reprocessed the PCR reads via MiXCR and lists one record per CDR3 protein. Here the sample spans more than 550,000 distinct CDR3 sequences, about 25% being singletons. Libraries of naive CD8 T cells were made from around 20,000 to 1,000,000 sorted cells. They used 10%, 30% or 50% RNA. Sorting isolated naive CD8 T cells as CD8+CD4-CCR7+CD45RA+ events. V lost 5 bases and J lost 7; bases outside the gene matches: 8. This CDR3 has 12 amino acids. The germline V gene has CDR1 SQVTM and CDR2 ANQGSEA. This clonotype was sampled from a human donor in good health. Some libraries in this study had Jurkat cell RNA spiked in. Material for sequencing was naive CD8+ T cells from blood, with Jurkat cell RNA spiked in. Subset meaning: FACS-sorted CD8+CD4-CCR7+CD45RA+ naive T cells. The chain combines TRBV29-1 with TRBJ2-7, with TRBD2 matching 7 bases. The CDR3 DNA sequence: TGCAGCGTTTCGTCCTGGCGGGGGGAGCAGTACTTC. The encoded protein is CSVSSWRGEQYF.